These T cell receptor beta chains were read from a single sample in a study of T cell responses to AZD1222 COVID-19 vaccine. Profiled with immunoSEQ multiplex PCR; TCRdb holds only in-frame clones, not every one. Altogether 100,000 to 150,000 clones are present, about nine tenths being singletons, with the ten largest covering roughly 6.3%. The sequenced sample was peripheral blood, obtained on day 0 of AZD1222 vaccination. The receptors come from an adult in good health. The CDR3 runs from the conserved cysteine through the conserved F or W. D genes are given only for firm matches. The size field is filled for only some rows; it gives once, few, many or a size class.

abundance	v_gene	j_gene	d_gene	CDR3aa	CDR3nt
.	TRBV6-5	TRBJ2-7	.	CASSNEGTTVGQYF	TGTGCCAGCAGTAACGAGGGGACCACGGTAGGGCAGTACTTC
once	TRBV25-1	TRBJ1-6	TRBD1	CASSEYSRQGFGSPLHF	TGTGCCAGCAGTGAATATTCGAGACAGGGTTTTGGTTCACCCCTCCACTTT
.	TRBV3-1/TRBV3-2	TRBJ2-7	.	CASSQRNGKNEQYF	TGTGCCAGCAGCCAAAGGAACGGAAAAAACGAGCAGTACTTC
.	TRBV5-1	TRBJ1-1	.	CASSLHGGTEAFF	TGCGCCAGCAGCTTGCACGGGGGCACTGAAGCTTTCTTT
.	TRBV6-5	TRBJ1-1	.	CASRLTGSGTEAFF	TGTGCCAGCAGATTAACAGGGTCGGGCACTGAAGCTTTCTTT
.	TRBV11-2	TRBJ2-3	.	CASSLDRGGRDTQYF	TGTGCCAGCAGCTTAGATCGTGGGGGCAGAGATACGCAGTATTTT
.	TRBV7-8	TRBJ2-7	TRBD1	CASITGQGSYEQYF	TGTGCCAGCATCACGGGACAGGGTTCCTACGAGCAGTACTTC
.	TRBV6-5	TRBJ1-2	.	CASKEAPTSYGYTF	TGTGCCAGCAAAGAGGCCCCCACCTCCTATGGCTACACCTTC
.	TRBV20-1	TRBJ2-7	.	CSAGGADEQYF	TGCAGTGCAGGGGGGGCCGACGAGCAGTACTTC
.	TRBV5-1	TRBJ2-1	TRBD2	CASSWSGGYFDEQFF	TGCGCCAGCAGCTGGAGCGGGGGGTATTTCGATGAGCAGTTCTTC
few	TRBV10-3	TRBJ1-3	TRBD1	CAISVSTGQLSGNTIYF	TGTGCCATCAGTGTATCGACAGGGCAACTCTCTGGAAACACCATATATTTT
.	TRBV19	TRBJ1-6	TRBD1	CASSIRSGEGAYSPLHF	TGTGCCAGTAGTATACGCTCGGGGGAGGGGGCCTATTCACCCCTCCACTTT
.	TRBV5-4	TRBJ2-2	.	CASSLAGLNTGELFF	TGTGCCAGCAGCTTGGCGGGCCTAAACACCGGGGAGCTGTTTTTT
.	TRBV5-4	TRBJ2-5	TRBD2	CASSSKAGAETQYF	TGTGCCAGCAGCTCCAAAGCGGGGGCAGAGACCCAGTACTTC
.	TRBV6-5	TRBJ1-1	.	CASTTGVTEAFF	TGTGCCAGCACCACCGGGGTTACTGAAGCTTTCTTT
.	TRBV11-1	TRBJ1-2	.	CASSLDGYGYTF	TGTGCCAGCAGCTTAGACGGATATGGCTACACCTTC
.	TRBV19	TRBJ2-7	.	CASSIGQGGYEQYF	TGTGCCAGTAGTATAGGCCAGGGTGGCTACGAGCAGTACTTC
.	TRBV4-3	TRBJ1-2	.	CASSQQDMTYGYTF	TGCGCCAGCAGCCAACAGGACATGACCTATGGCTACACCTTC
once	TRBV24-1	TRBJ2-2	.	CATLQGGEDNGELFF	TGTGCCACCCTTCAAGGGGGGGAAGACAACGGGGAGCTGTTTTTT
.	TRBV5-1	TRBJ1-1	.	CASSLRGLNTEAFF	TGCGCCAGCAGCTTGAGGGGATTGAACACTGAAGCTTTCTTT
.	TRBV2	TRBJ1-5	TRBD1	CASRSGTGYQPQHF	TGTGCCAGCAGGTCCGGGACAGGCTATCAGCCCCAGCATTTT
.	TRBV7-2	TRBJ1-3	.	CASSLIGTTGNTIYF	TGTGCCAGCAGCTTGATCGGGACAACTGGAAACACCATATATTTT
.	TRBV2	TRBJ1-6	.	CASSPGPLEYSPLHF	TGTGCCAGCAGTCCCGGACCCTTGGAGTATTCACCCCTCCACTTT
.	TRBV6-1	TRBJ2-3	TRBD2	CASSEFGGGTGDTQYF	TGTGCCAGCAGTGAATTCGGCGGGGGGACCGGAGATACGCAGTATTTT
.	TRBV9	TRBJ1-3	.	CASSVGTEGNTIYF	TGTGCCAGCAGCGTAGGGACTGAAGGAAACACCATATATTTT
.	TRBV5-6	TRBJ1-6	.	CASSRRESRTVSPLHF	TGTGCCAGCAGCCGTCGGGAGAGCAGGACTGTGAGTCCCCTCCACTTT
once	TRBV5-1	TRBJ2-7	.	CASSRGQGSYEQYF	TGCGCCAGCAGTCGGGGGCAAGGCTCCTACGAGCAGTACTTC
.	TRBV20-1	TRBJ2-2	TRBD1	CSASAGTGVVGELFF	TGCAGTGCTAGTGCGGGGACAGGGGTTGTCGGGGAGCTGTTTTTT
.	TRBV18	TRBJ1-2	.	CASSSSGVGYGYTF	TGTGCCAGCTCGTCCTCAGGGGTGGGCTATGGCTACACCTTC
.	TRBV30	TRBJ1-4	.	CAWSVFGNEKLFF	TGTGCCTGGAGTGTGTTCGGTAATGAAAAACTGTTTTTT
.	TRBV27	TRBJ1-5	.	CASSPGRDKGGSNQPQHF	TGTGCCAGCAGTCCGGGAAGGGACAAAGGTGGAAGCAATCAGCCCCAGCATTTT
.	TRBV10-3	TRBJ1-2	.	CAISERAYGYTF	TGTGCCATCAGTGAACGTGCCTATGGCTACACCTTC
few	TRBV6-1	TRBJ2-5	.	CASSDGRTDKETQYF	TGTGCCAGCAGTGACGGCCGAACAGATAAAGAGACCCAGTACTTC
.	TRBV11-2	TRBJ2-5	.	CASALDQETQYF	TGTGCCAGCGCCCTGGACCAAGAGACCCAGTACTTC